This T cell receptor (beta chain) was sequenced for a study of CD8 T cells in ankylosing spondylitis. Notes on the study in general: What appeared characteristic of ankylosing spondylitis blood was a TCR beta motif of fewer than ten highly homologous variants.

This clonotype was found many times. The antigen remains unidentified. A single record per CDR3 protein comes from TCRdb applying MiXCR to the 5' RACE reads. Among 450,000 or so distinct CDR3 sequences listed, about 24% were seen once. The CDR3 extends over 15 amino acids. Trimming at V came to 6 bases and at J to 4 bases, leaving 10 bases not matched to a gene. Specimen: blood, either unsorted or a sorted T cell fraction (not recorded which). The clonotype originates from a male donor with ankylosing spondylitis. The J gene is TRBJ2-3, the V gene TRBV12-3 or TRBV12-4; 7 bases agree with TRBD1. CDR3 in DNA: TGTGCCAGCAGGGAAATGACAGGGAGCCCAGATACGCAGTATTTT. Protein: CASREMTGSPDTQYF.